Listed below are T cell receptor beta chains from one sample, sequenced in a study of response to subunit inactivated influenza vaccine. TCRdb analysed the RT-PCR reads with MiXCR anew, one entry per CDR3 protein. In the table there are approximately 490,000 distinct CDR3 sequences, roughly 7.6% of which are singletons. The source material was PBMCs from blood, sampled less than 30 months after vaccination. Receptors were obtained from a man aged 50-75 years who received an inactivated influenza vaccine. CDR3s include the opening cysteine and the closing phenylalanine or tryptophan. The D gene is left open where the match is weak. Clone size is not always given. Where it is, it says once, few, many or a class for expanded clones.

>TRBD2|TRBV7-2|few|TRBJ2-3
TGTGCCAGCAGACGACTAGCGGGGGAACCTGAATATACGCAGTATTTT
CASRRLAGEPEYTQYF
>TRBD1|TRBV29-1|many|TRBJ1-5
TGCAGCGTTGTGGGACAGGGGGCAAATCAGCCCCAGCATTTT
CSVVGQGANQPQHF
>NA|TRBV6-1|NA|TRBJ1-1
TGTGCCAGCAGTGTTACAGGCTTAGGGACTGAAGCTTTCTTT
CASSVTGLGTEAFF
>TRBD1|TRBV20-1|NA|TRBJ2-7
TGCAGTGCTAGGGGGGACAGGGGCGCCTACGAGCAGTACTTC
CSARGDRGAYEQYF
>NA|TRBV20-1|few|TRBJ2-4
TGCAGTGCTAGAGAATGGGGCCAGGGGATCTCCAAAAACATTCAGTACTTC
CSAREWGQGISKNIQYF
>NA|TRBV9|few|TRBJ2-5
TGTGCCAGCAGCGTAGTCAAAAGCTCCGAAGGAGAGACCCAGTACTTC
CASSVVKSSEGETQYF
>TRBD1|TRBV25-1|NA|TRBJ2-7
TGTGCCAGCAGTGCACACGTCGGACAGGGGTACGAGCAGTACTTC
CASSAHVGQGYEQYF
>TRBD1|TRBV5-1|NA|TRBJ2-1
TGCGCCAGCAGCGGCGGACAGGTCCACAATGAGCAGTTCTTC
CASSGGQVHNEQFF
>TRBD2|TRBV7-2|NA|TRBJ2-7
TGTGCCAGCAGCTTACAGCGGGAGTTCGAGCAGTACTTC
CASSLQREFEQYF
>TRBD2|TRBV5-5|many|TRBJ2-3
TGTGCCAGCAGCTTAGGACTAGCATCAGATACGCAGTATTTT
CASSLGLASDTQYF
>NA|TRBV5-1|few|TRBJ2-7
TGCGCCAGCACAGCCCCGGAGGAGGCCTACGAGCAGTACTTC
CASTAPEEAYEQYF
>TRBD1|TRBV5-1|NA|TRBJ2-7
TGCGCCAGCAGCTTGTCCGTCTCCGGGACAGGGGGCCGGTTGGGGTACGAGCAGTACTTC
CASSLSVSGTGGRLGYEQYF
>TRBD1|TRBV20-1|few|TRBJ1-2
TGCAGTGCTAGAGATCAGAGGGGGCGGCGGGACTACACCTTC
CSARDQRGRRDYTF
>TRBD2|TRBV12-3/TRBV12-4|NA|TRBJ2-7
TGTGCCAGCAGGCCTCCTGCGGGGGGCTCCTACGAGCAGTACTTC
CASRPPAGGSYEQYF
>NA|TRBV24-1|NA|TRBJ2-5
TGTGCCACCAGTGATTTTAGGGGCTCCCTTAAAACCCAGTACTTC
CATSDFRGSLKTQYF
>TRBD1|TRBV10-3|many|TRBJ1-1
TGTGCCATCAGTCGGACAGGGGACACTGAAGCTTTCTTT
CAISRTGDTEAFF
>NA|TRBV28|few|TRBJ2-7
TGTGCCAGCAGTGCCGAAACAGGAACAAGAAACTCCTACGAGCAGTACTTC
CASSAETGTRNSYEQYF
>NA|TRBV6-5|many|TRBJ1-1
TGTGCCAGCAGTTCCGGGGTCCATACTGAAGCTTTCTTT
CASSSGVHTEAFF
>TRBD1|TRBV7-9|few|TRBJ1-2
TGTGCCAGCAGCGCGCTGGGACAGGACTATGGCTACACCTTC
CASSALGQDYGYTF
>TRBD2|TRBV7-2|many|TRBJ2-3
TGTGCCAGCAGCTCCGCGGGGAGCGGGGGCCTAGTAAATACGCAGTATTTT
CASSSAGSGGLVNTQYF
>NA|TRBV5-1|few|TRBJ1-2
TGCGCCAGCAGCTTGCCTTTCGTTTCAGCATCGGATGGCTACACCTTC
CASSLPFVSASDGYTF
>NA|TRBV11-2|NA|TRBJ2-1
TGTGCCAGCAGCTTGCAGGGTCCTCTGCACGTTGAGCAGTTCTTC
CASSLQGPLHVEQFF
>TRBD2|TRBV3-1|many|TRBJ2-5
TGTGCCAGCAGCCCCCGAAGTATAGCGGGGATCGGGGAGACCCAGTACTTC
CASSPRSIAGIGETQYF
>NA|TRBV29-1|few|TRBJ1-1
TGCAGCGTTGAAGATAGGCTGAACACTGAAGCTTTCTTT
CSVEDRLNTEAFF
>TRBD2|TRBV28|NA|TRBJ2-7
TGTGCCAGCAGTTTAGGGGCTAGCGGGGGGGCCTACGAGCAGTACTTC
CASSLGASGGAYEQYF
>TRBD1|TRBV20-1|few|TRBJ1-1
TGCAGTGCTAGCCGGGACAGGACGAACACTGAAGCTTTCTTT
CSASRDRTNTEAFF
>NA|TRBV4-3|NA|TRBJ1-5
TGCGCCAGCAGCCAAGAATGGGAACAAAACAATCAGCCCCAGCATTTT
CASSQEWEQNNQPQHF
>TRBD2|TRBV12-3/TRBV12-4|many|TRBJ2-1
TGTGCCAGCAGTTTTAGCGGGACTAGCGGGAGTAAGTACGAGCAGTTCTTC
CASSFSGTSGSKYEQFF
>TRBD2|TRBV2|NA|TRBJ2-3
TGTGCCAGCAGTGACTCAGTAGGTAGTATAGCGGGAGAGACCAGCACAGATACGCAGTATTTT
CASSDSVGSIAGETSTDTQYF
>NA|TRBV4-3|NA|TRBJ2-1
TGCGCCAGCAGCCAAAGAACGGGGAATGAGCAGTTCTTC
CASSQRTGNEQFF
>NA|TRBV28|few|TRBJ1-3
TGTGCCAGCAGTTTTGGTTCGGCCGGGAATGGAAACACCATATATTTT
CASSFGSAGNGNTIYF
>TRBD2|TRBV20-1|many|TRBJ2-1
TGCAGTGCTGTTCCGGGACTAGAAGCCTACAATGAGCAGTTCTTC
CSAVPGLEAYNEQFF
>NA|TRBV25-1|few|TRBJ2-7
TGTGCCAGCAGCCCCCTTCTGCCGAGCTCCTACGAGCAGTACTTC
CASSPLLPSSYEQYF
>NA|TRBV5-1|many|TRBJ2-7
TGCGCCAGCAGCGCCAATTTCTACGAGCAGTACTTC
CASSANFYEQYF
>TRBD1|TRBV9|NA|TRBJ2-5
TGTGCCAGCAGCGTAGGACAGGGGATGGAGACCCAGTACTTC
CASSVGQGMETQYF
>NA|TRBV5-1|few|TRBJ2-1
TGCGCCAGCAGCTTGGGGGGTAAGGGGCACAATGAGCAGTTCTTC
CASSLGGKGHNEQFF
>TRBD2|TRBV20-1|few|TRBJ2-2
TGCAGTGCTCGACCCCTACTAGCGGGGAACACCGGGGAGCTGTTTTTT
CSARPLLAGNTGELFF
>NA|TRBV25-1|many|TRBJ2-1
TGTGCCAGCGGGGGGACTGATTCCTACAATGAGCAGTTCTTC
CASGGTDSYNEQFF
>NA|TRBV18|NA|TRBJ2-7
TGTGCCAGCTCACCCACCCCGGGACGCAGCTCCTACGAGCAGTACTTC
CASSPTPGRSSYEQYF
>TRBD2|TRBV3-1|few|TRBJ2-7
TGTGCCAGCACCCCGCGGGGGATGAACGAGCAGTACTTC
CASTPRGMNEQYF
>NA|TRBV11-2|once|TRBJ2-1
TGTGCCAGCAGCCCCATGGGGGGGCCATACAATGAGCAGTTCTTC
CASSPMGGPYNEQFF
>NA|TRBV7-2|many|TRBJ2-7
TGTGCCAGCAGCTTTCCCTCCTACGAGCAGTACTTC
CASSFPSYEQYF
>NA|TRBV12-3/TRBV12-4|many|TRBJ1-5
TGTGCCAGCAGTGGACAGAGCAATCAGCCCCAGCATTTT
CASSGQSNQPQHF